These 27 T cell receptor beta chains came from one sample sequenced in a study of glioma-infiltrating T cells. Using RNA template, CDR3s of TCR alpha and beta were amplified with iRepertoire arm-PCR. TCRdb re-called the multiplex PCR reads with MiXCR, one entry per CDR3 protein. The sample records a few hundred thousand distinct CDR3 sequences, 35% to 45% being singletons. The sample taken for sequencing was glioma tissue, nonneoplastic brain tissue, or PBMCs (not recorded which). These receptors were collected from a human donor with low-grade glioma or glioblastoma, undergoing nonglioma brain surgery, or in good health (not recorded which).

This clonotype was detected only a few times. V and J are TRBV27 and TRBJ1-5; unclear D gene. The CDR3 has 16 residues. Germline V CDR1 and CDR2: MNHEY, SMNVEV (reference sequence). Trimming stripped 2 bases from V and 4 bases from J, with 15 bases between. The CDR3 DNA is TGTGCCAGCAGTTTAAATGGGATGTCTGTAAATCAGCCCCAGCATTTT. This translates into CASSLNGMSVNQPQHF.

V is TRBV28 and J is TRBJ1-5; D gene uncertain. CDR1 and CDR2 (germline): MDHEN, SYDVKM. The length of the CDR3 is 12 residues. Trimming took off 7 bases at V and 3 bases at J, with 7 bases between the two ends. The CDR3 bases are TGTGCCAGCACTAAACTCAATCAGCCCCAGCATTTT. Encoded protein: CASTKLNQPQHF.

A note on this clonotype: A much larger clone differs by one base, so this may be a read error. V and J are TRBV27 and TRBJ1-5, with D perhaps matching TRBD1 (6 bases). The germline gives CDR1 MNHEY, CDR2 SMNVEV (reference sequence). The V and J ends lost 3 bases and 1 base respectively, with 10 bases between them. The CDR3 covers 15 residues. CDR3 loop: CASSFTGRSNQPQHF. DNA of the CDR3: TGTGCCAGCAGTTTCACAGGGCGAAGCAATCAGCCCCAGCATTTT.

The chain uses TRBV20-1 and TRBJ2-2; D perhaps matches TRBD2 (7 bases). This CDR3 is 17 amino acids long. Trimming removed 0 bases from V and 6 bases from J, with 20 bases in between. Germline CDR1 reads DFQATT; CDR2 reads SNEGSKA (reference sequence). CDR3 nucleotides: TGCAGTGCTAGAGACCCCCTTACTAGGGAGGGGGCCGGGGAGCTGTTTTTT. Translation: CSARDPLTREGAGELFF.

This clonotype has a handful of counts. The J gene is TRBJ1-4, the V gene TRBV20-1; no reliable D call. Germline V gene sequence: CDR1 DFQATT, CDR2 SNEGSKA (reference sequence). This CDR3 contains 15 residues. V lost 0 bases and J 1 base, leaving 9 bases between the germline ends. The CDR3 region has the DNA TGCAGTGCTAGAGATCAAGGGTTAACTAATGAAAAACTGTTTTTT. The encoded protein is CSARDQGLTNEKLFF.

On this clonotype: A much larger clone differs from this one at a single base, so this may be a read error. This chain links TRBV20-1 with TRBJ2-3; 7 bases are a match to TRBD2. The ends lost 0 bases at V and 4 bases at J; junction bases unmatched: 10. CDR1 is DFQATT, CDR2 SNEGSKA, per germline (reference sequence). The CDR3 has 16 amino acids. CDR3 protein: CSARDQMAGAPDTQYF. The CDR3 bases are TGCAGTGCTAGAGATCAGATGGCGGGAGCCCCAGATACGCAGTATTTT.

V usage is TRBV20-1 and J usage is TRBJ2-7; 10 nucleotides align to TRBD2. Germline V CDR1 and CDR2: DFQATT, SNEGSKA (reference sequence). This CDR3 is built from 14 residues. V shed 3 bases, J shed 4 bases, and the junction held 6 bases outside the gene matches. The CDR3 nucleotides are TGCAGTGCTAGGCGGGATAGCGGGAGGTACGAGCAGTACTTC. This codes for CSARRDSGRYEQYF.

V is TRBV28 and J is TRBJ2-7; D uncertain. The CDR3 contains 11 residues. Germline V gene sequence: CDR1 MDHEN, CDR2 SYDVKM. Trimming stripped 0 bases from V and 7 bases from J, with 4 bases between. CDR3 DNA: TGTGCCAGCAGTTTATGGAGGGAGCAGTACTTC. This gives the protein CASSLWREQYF. Full variable domain (outside the CDR3, taken from reference TRBV28 and TRBJ2-7): DVKVTQSSRYLVKRTGEKVFLECVQDMDHENMFWYRQDPGLGLRLIYFSYDVKMKEKGDIPEGYSVSREKKERFSLILESASTNQTSMYLCASSLWREQYFGPGTRLTVT.

This clonotype was counted at least ten times. The V and J genes are TRBV20-1 and TRBJ1-5; D gene uncertain. From germline, CDR1 is DFQATT and CDR2 SNEGSKA (reference sequence). Trimming left V 5 bases short and J 4 bases short, with 15 bases between. This CDR3 comprises 14 residues. The CDR3 sequence is CSALPGSTNQPQHF. The CDR3 coding sequence is TGCAGTGCTCTCCCGGGAAGTACAAATCAGCCCCAGCATTTT.

Comment on this clonotype: A much larger clone lies one base from this, so it may be a read error. Lacking the conserved final phenylalanine or tryptophan, this CDR3 likely reflects a read error. The J gene is TRBJ1-4, the V gene TRBV6-1, with 8 bases fitting TRBD1. CDR1 and CDR2 (germline): MNHNS, SASEGT. V was pared by 2 bases and J by 8 bases, with 4 bases of the junction left unmatched. This CDR3 region has 14 residues. The CDR3 is CASSERQGNEKLFS. The CDR3 DNA follows: TGTGCCAGCAGTGAAAGACAGGGGAACGAAAAACTGTTTTCT.

The gene calls are TRBV20-1 and TRBJ2-5; D unresolved. The germline V gene has CDR1 DFQATT and CDR2 SNEGSKA (reference sequence). The CDR3 covers 12 residues. V was trimmed by 3 bases and J by 4 bases, leaving 9 bases between them. The CDR3 coding sequence is TGCAGTGCTAGCACGTGGGGAGAGACCCAGTACTTC. Translating it yields CSASTWGETQYF.

This clonotype was observed a single time. The chain has TRBV3-1 and TRBJ2-5; 9 bases match TRBD1. Germline V gene sequence: CDR1 LGHDT, CDR2 YNNKEL (reference sequence). V shed 2 bases, J shed 9 bases, and the junction held 10 bases outside the gene matches. This CDR3 has 15 residues. CDR3 amino acids: CASSQHRTGDEAQYF. The CDR3 nucleotides read TGTGCCAGCAGCCAACATCGGACAGGGGATGAGGCCCAGTACTTC.

This clonotype was seen a single time. This rearrangement joins TRBV19 to TRBJ2-5; D is unclear. Trimming cost V 3 bases and J 2 bases, with 10 bases left between them. The CDR3 runs 14 residues. CDR1 is LNHDA and CDR2 is SQIVND in the germline V gene (reference sequence). The CDR3 DNA reads TGTGCCAGTAGTATCTACGGCGCTCAAGAGACCCAGTACTTC. It is translated as CASSIYGAQETQYF.

This chain uses TRBV6-2 or TRBV6-3 with TRBJ2-1, with TRBD2 matching over 13 bases. The end of the DNA is better explained by TRBJ2-7, so the J call may be wrong. The CDR3 totals 15 residues. Germline V lookup: CDR1 MNHEY, CDR2 SVGEGT. CDR3 nucleotides: TGTGCCAGCAGTTACGGGGGACTAGCGGGAAGCGAGCAGTACTTC. This translates into CASSYGGLAGSEQYF.

The chain has TRBV28 and TRBJ2-1, with D hard to call. This CDR3 region has 12 residues. Germline V gene lookup returns CDR1 MDHEN and CDR2 SYDVKM. With 2 bases removed from V and 7 bases from J, the gap between germline ends came to 6 bases. For the CDR3, the DNA is TGTGCCAGCAGTTTAGCACAAAATGAGCAGTTCTTC. Translation: CASSLAQNEQFF.

For this clonotype: A much more abundant neighbour one base away suggests this may be a read error. The V call is TRBV20-1, the J call TRBJ1-4, with a tentative D call TRBD1 (5 bases). Trimming pared 5 bases from V and 8 bases from J, leaving 18 bases between. CDR3 length: 14 residues. Germline V gene sequence: CDR1 DFQATT, CDR2 SNEGSKA (reference sequence). The CDR3: CSAQRLGVGEKLFF. DNA for the CDR3: TGCAGTGCTCAGAGGTTGGGGGTAGGAGAAAAACTGTTTTTT.

On this clonotype: Being one base from a much bigger clone, this may be a read error. The chain uses TRBV7-7 and TRBJ1-3; D remains ambiguous. The CDR3 covers 14 residues. Trimming removed 10 bases from V and 0 bases from J, with 13 bases in between. Germline values: CDR1 SSHAT, CDR2 FNYEAQ (reference sequence). DNA for the CDR3: TGTGCCACCAGGAGAGTTGGCTCTGGAAACACCATATATTTT. Amino acid sequence: CATRRVGSGNTIYF.

The chain recombines TRBV3-1 with TRBJ1-5, with D possibly being TRBD1 (5 bases). This CDR3 spans 15 amino acids. V lost 3 bases and J lost 7, with 16 bases in between. Germline CDR1 is LGHDT and CDR2 is YNNKEL (reference sequence). CDR3 loop: CASSHDSQAGQPQHF. Here the CDR3 DNA reads TGTGCCAGCAGCCACGACAGCCAAGCGGGCCAGCCCCAGCATTTT. Full variable domain (missing parts from reference TRBV3-1 and TRBJ1-5): DTAVSQTPKYLVTQMGNDKSIKCEQNLGHDTMYWYKQDSKKFLKIMFSYNNKELIINETVPNRFSPKSPDKAHLNLHINSLELGDSAVYFCASSHDSQAGQPQHFGDGTRLSIL.

This clonotype was seen only a few times. The chain has TRBV7-2 and TRBJ2-3; D not resolved. V was pared by 2 bases and J by 2 bases, with 8 bases between. The CDR3 length is 14 residues. Germline loops: CDR1 SGHTA, CDR2 FQGNSA. CDR3 sequence (DNA): TGTGCCAGCAGCTTAAGAACCCTCACAGATACGCAGTATTTT. It translates to CASSLRTLTDTQYF.

In its sample, this clonotype was seen many times. The J gene is TRBJ2-7, the V gene TRBV6-2 or TRBV6-3, with D unresolved. With 6 bases removed from V and 5 bases from J, the gap between germline ends came to 14 bases. Per the germline V gene, CDR1 is MNHEY and CDR2 is SVGEGT. The CDR3 has 13 residues. The CDR3 here is CASRKTTEDEQYF. For the CDR3, the DNA is TGTGCCAGCAGAAAAACCACTGAAGACGAGCAGTACTTC.

About this clonotype: Being one base from a much bigger clone, this may be a read error. Here the CDR3 DNA reads TGTGCCAGCAGTCCGAAGGGAGGCTATGGCTACACCTTC. Translated, it gives CASSPKGGYGYTF. J is TRBJ1-2 and V is TRBV27; D is unresolved. The CDR3 covers 13 residues. Trimming took 5 bases from V and 4 from J, leaving 11 bases between them. CDR1 is MNHEY, CDR2 SMNVEV, per germline (reference sequence).

Worth noting for this clonotype: This could be a read error, since a much larger clone is one nucleotide away. V is TRBV6-5 and J is TRBJ2-1; 12 nucleotides agree with TRBD1. Germline trimming cut 6 bases from V and 9 bases from J; bases unmatched to any gene: 9. This CDR3 is built from 15 residues. The germline V gene encodes CDR1 MNHEY and CDR2 SVGAGI. The CDR3 sequence is CASRAPGQGASEQFF. CDR3 DNA: TGTGCCAGCAGGGCACCGGGACAGGGGGCAAGTGAGCAGTTCTTC.

Details on this clonotype: Germline is not matched at one junction end, which may reflect a read error. The CDR3 coding sequence is TGTGCCAGCAGCGCAAAAACCGGGACTCGCCAGATCTTC. It yields the protein CASSAKTGTRQIF. V gene TRBV3-1 combines with J gene TRBJ2-1, with D possibly matching TRBD2 (6 bases). CDR1 LGHDT and CDR2 YNNKEL come from the germline V gene (reference sequence). CDR3 length: 13 amino acids.

This rearrangement joins TRBV6-1 to TRBJ2-7; 9 nucleotides line up with TRBD2. CDR1 is MNHNS and CDR2 is SASEGT in the germline V gene. This CDR3 has 17 residues. Losses at the gene ends were 9 bases for V and 5 bases for J; bases not matched to a gene: 20. The CDR3 DNA reads TGTGCCAGAAGTTATCCGGTAGCGGGAGTTCAGTCCCACGAGCAGTACTTC. Residues: CARSYPVAGVQSHEQYF.

The V and J genes are TRBV6-2 or TRBV6-3 and TRBJ2-7, with unresolved D. CDR1 is MNHEY, CDR2 SVGEGT, per germline. Trimming left V 4 bases short and J 1 base short, with 14 bases between. This CDR3 spans 15 amino acids. This CDR3 reads CASSSWARESYEQYF. The DNA for the CDR3 is TGTGCCAGCAGTTCGTGGGCTAGGGAATCCTACGAGCAGTACTTC.

A few counts support this clonotype. Possible read error: a much larger clone is one base away. Here the CDR3 reads CASSLVYERYF. CDR3 nucleotide sequence: TGTGCCAGCAGTTTGGTCTACGAGCGGTACTTC. The chain is built from TRBV28 and TRBJ2-7; D gene unclear. The germline V gene has CDR1 MDHEN and CDR2 SYDVKM. This CDR3 is built from 11 residues.

On this clonotype: A read error is possible here, since a much larger clone lies one base away. The chain joins TRBV6-2 or TRBV6-3 to TRBJ1-1, with D maybe TRBD1 (6 bases). Trimming removed 5 bases from V and 4 bases from J, with 29 bases in between. This CDR3 spans 19 amino acids. The germline CDR1 and CDR2 sequences are MNHEY and SVGEGT. CDR3 DNA: TGTGCCAGCAGTGATAAGAGGGGGGCGGACCGCTATAGGAGCACTGAAGCTTTCTTT. Translating it yields CASSDKRGADRYRSTEAFF.